These T cell receptor beta chains were read from a single sample in a study of spatial heterogeneity in lung cancer. TCRdb redid the calling of the 5' RACE reads with MiXCR, one entry per CDR3 protein. This sample has 45,000 to 55,000 distinct CDR3 sequences, with roughly 5% found just once. The source was PBMCs, collected at surgery. The receptors were sampled from a male donor with early-stage non-small cell lung cancer. Both conserved end residues are part of each CDR3. The order of the fields is CDR3 protein, CDR3 DNA, clone size, J gene, D gene, V gene. A D gene is named only where the DNA matches it firmly. Rows give clone size only sometimes, using once, few, many, or a class for an expanded clone.

CDR3aa: CASREGQINQPQHF
CDR3nt: TGTGCCAGCAGGGAGGGACAGATCAATCAGCCCCAGCATTTT
abundance: many
j_gene: TRBJ1-5
d_gene: TRBD1
v_gene: TRBV6-1

CDR3aa: CASSFDWNEQYF
CDR3nt: TGTGCCAGCAGCTTCGATTGGAACGAGCAGTACTTC
abundance: -
j_gene: TRBJ2-7
d_gene: -
v_gene: TRBV5-4

CDR3aa: CASSLNPGETQYF
CDR3nt: TGTGCCAGCAGCTTAAACCCGGGAGAGACCCAGTACTTC
abundance: many
j_gene: TRBJ2-5
d_gene: -
v_gene: TRBV11-1

CDR3aa: CASSPTGERDNEQFF
CDR3nt: TGCGCCAGCTCACCGACAGGGGAACGAGACAATGAGCAGTTCTTC
abundance: many
j_gene: TRBJ2-1
d_gene: TRBD1
v_gene: TRBV23-1

CDR3aa: CASSRGQFMNTEAFF
CDR3nt: TGTGCCAGCAGTCGGGGACAGTTCATGAACACTGAAGCTTTCTTT
abundance: few
j_gene: TRBJ1-1
d_gene: TRBD1
v_gene: TRBV6-2/TRBV6-3

CDR3aa: CASSPLTGGNTEAFF
CDR3nt: TGTGCCAGCAGCCCCCTCACAGGGGGGAACACTGAAGCTTTCTTT
abundance: many
j_gene: TRBJ1-1
d_gene: TRBD1
v_gene: TRBV27

CDR3aa: CASRRGLANIQYF
CDR3nt: TGTGCCAGCAGGAGAGGACTTGCGAACATTCAGTACTTC
abundance: many
j_gene: TRBJ2-4
d_gene: -
v_gene: TRBV6-2/TRBV6-3

CDR3aa: CASSQSTSGGDEQFF
CDR3nt: TGTGCCAGCAGCCAATCGACTAGCGGGGGCGATGAGCAGTTCTTC
abundance: many
j_gene: TRBJ2-1
d_gene: TRBD2
v_gene: TRBV4-2

CDR3aa: CASSLGTNNSPLHF
CDR3nt: TGTGCCAGCAGTCTCGGGACAAACAATTCACCCCTCCACTTT
abundance: -
j_gene: TRBJ1-6
d_gene: -
v_gene: TRBV9

CDR3aa: CASSTSDRIYEQYF
CDR3nt: -
abundance: many
j_gene: TRBJ2-7
d_gene: -
v_gene: TRBV27

CDR3aa: CATRAGLALSGANVLTF
CDR3nt: TGTGCCACCAGGGCGGGACTAGCGCTATCTGGGGCCAACGTCCTGACTTTC
abundance: many
j_gene: TRBJ2-6
d_gene: TRBD2
v_gene: TRBV15

CDR3aa: CASSRGQTYEQYF
CDR3nt: TGCGCCAGCAGCCGAGGACAGACCTACGAGCAGTACTTC
abundance: many
j_gene: TRBJ2-7
d_gene: -
v_gene: TRBV5-1

CDR3aa: CAWSVPGLAGTIQYF
CDR3nt: TGTGCCTGGAGTGTACCCGGACTAGCGGGAACGATCCAGTACTTC
abundance: many
j_gene: TRBJ2-5
d_gene: TRBD2
v_gene: TRBV30

CDR3aa: CASSRDLGDNEQFF
CDR3nt: TGTGCCAGCAGCAGGGACCTGGGGGACAATGAGCAGTTCTTC
abundance: many
j_gene: TRBJ2-1
d_gene: -
v_gene: TRBV11-2

CDR3aa: CASSSIGTGTGNTIYF
CDR3nt: TGTGCCAGCAGTTCCATCGGGACAGGGACTGGAAACACCATATATTTT
abundance: few
j_gene: TRBJ1-3
d_gene: TRBD1
v_gene: TRBV6-5

CDR3aa: CSARPSTRGQGNTEAFF
CDR3nt: TGCAGTGCTAGACCCTCAACTAGAGGACAGGGTAACACTGAAGCTTTCTTT
abundance: many
j_gene: TRBJ1-1
d_gene: TRBD1
v_gene: TRBV20-1

CDR3aa: CSATPSGTSTDTQYF
CDR3nt: TGCAGTGCTACCCCTAGCGGAACTAGCACAGATACGCAGTATTTT
abundance: -
j_gene: TRBJ2-3
d_gene: TRBD2
v_gene: TRBV20-1

CDR3aa: CASIPTSGRTNEQFF
CDR3nt: TGTGCCAGCATTCCTACTAGCGGGAGAACCAATGAGCAGTTCTTC
abundance: many
j_gene: TRBJ2-1
d_gene: TRBD2
v_gene: TRBV2

CDR3aa: CAISESRPGGIGEETQYF
CDR3nt: TGTGCCATCAGTGAGTCAAGGCCGGGAGGGATTGGAGAAGAGACCCAGTACTTC
abundance: many
j_gene: TRBJ2-5
d_gene: TRBD2
v_gene: TRBV10-3

CDR3aa: CASSPGQGSGPKPYEQYF
CDR3nt: TGTGCCAGCAGCCCAGGACAGGGCTCAGGTCCGAAGCCCTACGAGCAGTACTTC
abundance: many
j_gene: TRBJ2-7
d_gene: TRBD1
v_gene: TRBV9

CDR3aa: CASSTPGLARKYEQFF
CDR3nt: TGTGCCAGCTCGACCCCGGGACTAGCACGAAAGTATGAGCAGTTCTTC
abundance: -
j_gene: TRBJ2-1
d_gene: TRBD2
v_gene: TRBV18

CDR3aa: CASSLQGKGTQYF
CDR3nt: TGCGCCAGCAGTTTACAGGGGAAAGGGACCCAGTACTTC
abundance: many
j_gene: TRBJ2-5
d_gene: TRBD1
v_gene: TRBV5-1

CDR3aa: CASGGEETQYF
CDR3nt: TGTGCCAGCGGGGGCGAAGAGACCCAGTACTTC
abundance: -
j_gene: TRBJ2-5
d_gene: -
v_gene: TRBV6-6

CDR3aa: CASSPFSGEITDTQYF
CDR3nt: TGTGCCAGCTCACCTTTCTCGGGGGAAATCACAGATACGCAGTATTTT
abundance: few
j_gene: TRBJ2-3
d_gene: -
v_gene: TRBV18